Shown below are 21 T cell receptor beta chains from a single sample sequenced in a study of blood T cell repertoires in COVID-19. Here immunoSEQ multiplex PCR was the method, and the copy in TCRdb shows in-frame clones only, minus some. The data contain about 480,000 clones, approximately 87% of them singletons. The sequenced sample consisted of PBMCs or T cells enriched from blood (not recorded which). These receptors all stem from a woman in her thirties or forties who had recovered from COVID-19.

The chain employs TRBV27 and TRBJ2-5, with D perhaps TRBD1 (5 bases). The CDR3 is made up of 15 amino acids. Deletions cut 10 bases from V and 1 base from J, with 19 bases between. Per the germline V gene, CDR1 is MNHEY and CDR2 is SMNVEV (reference sequence). The CDR3 nucleotides are TGTGCCAACCCTGTAGGGGATAACGGCCAAGAGACCCAGTACTTC. Protein: CANPVGDNGQETQYF.

The genes are TRBV5-1 and TRBJ1-2; no clear D gene. Germline CDR1 is SGHRS and CDR2 is YFSETQ. The CDR3 length is 14 residues. The ends were cut back, 4 bases at V and 2 bases at J, with 12 bases in the middle. The CDR3 loop reads CASSPEGGNYGYTF. CDR3 nucleotide sequence: TGCGCCAGCAGCCCCGAGGGAGGGAACTATGGCTACACCTTC.

The chain recombines TRBV19 with TRBJ2-7; 11 bases agree with TRBD1. CDR1 and CDR2 (germline): LNHDA, SQIVND (reference sequence). This CDR3 comprises 15 residues. The junction had 9 bases not matched to a gene; V was cut back by 4 bases and J by 7 bases. CDR3 nucleotides: TGTGCCAGTAGTAACTCCGGGACAGGGGGAAGGGAGCAGTACTTC. Protein product: CASSNSGTGGREQYF.

The chain is built from TRBV5-1 and TRBJ1-1; D is unclear. Trimming shortened V by 4 bases and J by 8 bases, and 12 bases separated the two germline ends. CDR1 is SGHRS and CDR2 is YFSETQ in the germline V gene. The CDR3 covers 12 residues. The CDR3, as DNA: TGCGCCAGCAGCCCAAGCGGACCAGAAGCTTTCTTT. This gives the protein CASSPSGPEAFF.

A word on this clone: In the same sample, other DNA sequences code for this CDR3. The chain couples TRBV5-6 to TRBJ1-2; D unresolved. Germline CDR1 reads SGHDT; CDR2 reads YYEEEE. The CDR3 covers 13 residues. With 1 base removed from V and 5 bases from J, the gap between germline ends came to 9 bases. The CDR3 here is CASSLPGNYGYTF. CDR3 DNA sequence: TGTGCCAGCAGCTTGCCAGGAAATTATGGCTACACCTTC.

The CDR3 DNA sequence: TGTGCCAGCAGCTTAGTCGGGGTTAACACCGGGGAGCTGTTTTTT. Protein product: CASSLVGVNTGELFF. V gene TRBV7-9 combines with J gene TRBJ2-2; maybe TRBD2 (5 bases). CDR3 length: 15 amino acids. Trimming removed 1 base at V and 2 bases at J, with 8 bases between. Looked up from germline, CDR1 is SEHNR and CDR2 is FQNEAQ (reference sequence).

This clone was seen more than once but under ten times. The V gene is TRBV7-6, the J gene TRBJ2-1; D remains ambiguous. The length of the CDR3 is 9 residues. The germline V gene has CDR1 SGHVS and CDR2 FNYEAQ. Trimming cost V 8 bases and J 9 bases, with 5 bases left between them. The CDR3 loop is CASVGEQFF. CDR3 DNA sequence: TGTGCCAGCGTCGGTGAGCAGTTCTTC. Full variable domain (rest looked up from reference TRBV7-6 and TRBJ2-1): GAGVSQSPRYKVTKRGQDVALRCDPISGHVSLYWYRQALGQGPEFLTYFNYEAQQDKSGLPNDRFSAERPEGSISTLTIQRTEQRDSAMYRCASVGEQFFGPGTRLTVL.

V is TRBV4-3 and J is TRBJ2-7; 9 bases map to TRBD2. CDR3 length: 19 amino acids. From germline, CDR1 is LGHNA and CDR2 YSLEER. V lost 0 bases to trimming and J lost 7 bases; unmatched junction nucleotides: 19. Here the CDR3 reads CASSQEWLAGSTSYVEQYF. Here the CDR3 DNA reads TGCGCCAGCAGCCAAGAATGGCTAGCGGGGTCAACCTCCTACGTGGAGCAGTACTTC.

V and J are TRBV5-1 and TRBJ1-2; 7 nucleotides agree with TRBD1. Germline V CDR1 and CDR2: SGHRS, YFSETQ. The CDR3 consists of 14 residues. Trimming at V came to 4 bases and at J to 5 bases, leaving 8 bases not matched to a gene. The CDR3: CASSVTGAGYGYTF. CDR3 nucleotide sequence: TGCGCCAGCAGCGTCACAGGGGCGGGATATGGCTACACCTTC.

The CDR3 DNA sequence: TGTGCCAGCAGCCAAGCCCTATCTCGAGCGGGGTTTACCTACGAGCAGTACTTC. It specifies CASSQALSRAGFTYEQYF. V and J are TRBV3-1 (or the pseudogene TRBV3-2) and TRBJ2-7, with 7 bases that match TRBD2. This CDR3 has 18 amino acids. With 1 base clipped from V and 2 bases from J, the junction kept 14 bases outside the gene matches. The germline CDR1 and CDR2 sequences are LGHDT and YNNKEL (reference sequence).

The chain has TRBV5-1 and TRBJ2-7; the match to TRBD2 covers 10 bases. The CDR3 sequence is 14 residues long. Looked up from germline, CDR1 is SGHRS and CDR2 is YFSETQ. V was pared by 0 bases and J by 6 bases, with 3 bases of the junction left unmatched. The CDR3 DNA sequence: TGCGCCAGCAGCTTGGAAGCGGGAGGGGTCGAGCAGTACTTC. It encodes CASSLEAGGVEQYF. The complete variable domain, with remaining parts taken from reference TRBV5-1 and TRBJ2-7, reads KAGVTQTPRYLIKTRGQQVTLSCSPISGHRSVSWYQQTPGQGLQFLFEYFSETQRNKGNFPGRFSGRQFSNSRSEMNVSTLELGDSALYLCASSLEAGGVEQYFGPGTRLTVT.

This rearrangement joins TRBV19 to TRBJ2-3; maybe TRBD1 (5 bases). Trimming took off 4 bases at V and 5 bases at J, with 22 bases between the two ends. Germline V gene lookup returns CDR1 LNHDA and CDR2 SQIVND (reference sequence). The CDR3 sequence is 17 residues long. The CDR3 nucleotides are TGTGCCAGTAGTAAAAACTATGGGGCAGGGATGGGAGATACGCAGTATTTT. This codes for CASSKNYGAGMGDTQYF.

V and J are TRBV7-8 and TRBJ1-5; D may be TRBD1 (6 bases). Germline V gene lookup returns CDR1 SGHVS and CDR2 FQNEAQ. Trimming left V 3 bases short and J 6 bases short, with 12 bases between. There are 14 residues in the CDR3. In DNA, the CDR3 is TGTGCCAGCAGCTTCAGGGGATTAGGTCAGCCCCAGCATTTT. Translation gives CASSFRGLGQPQHF.

This chain joins TRBV7-6 and TRBJ2-1; 8 nucleotides line up with TRBD2. Germline V gene sequence: CDR1 SGHVS, CDR2 FNYEAQ. The CDR3 runs to 16 residues. V lost 4 bases to trimming and J lost 7 bases; unmatched junction nucleotides: 12. Here the CDR3 reads CASSSSSGPVTNEQFF. CDR3 DNA: TGTGCCAGCAGCTCCTCTAGCGGGCCCGTTACAAATGAGCAGTTCTTC.

The chain uses TRBV2 and TRBJ2-3, with 12 nucleotides matching TRBD2. This CDR3 region has 16 residues. Germline trimming cut 4 bases from V and 1 base from J; bases unmatched to any gene: 3. The germline gives CDR1 SNHLY, CDR2 FYNNEI. DNA for the CDR3: TGTGCCAGCAGTGGGACTAGCGGGGCCCGCACAGATACGCAGTATTTT. As protein: CASSGTSGARTDTQYF.

On this clone: The sample has other DNA sequences that encode this CDR3 too. The CDR3 spells CASSPAGDYGYTF. The CDR3 coding sequence is TGTGCCAGCAGCCCGGCGGGGGACTATGGCTACACCTTC. The V and J genes are TRBV11-2 and TRBJ1-2; D may be TRBD1 (5 bases). This CDR3 spans 13 amino acids. Germline CDR1 and CDR2: SGHAT and FQNNGV. Trimming cost V 5 bases and J 3 bases, with 10 bases left between them.

V and J are TRBV7-9 and TRBJ1-2; possibly TRBD1 for D (5 bases). The germline CDR1 and CDR2 sequences are SEHNR and FQNEAQ (reference sequence). V was shortened by 6 bases and J by 6 bases, with 14 bases between the two germline ends. This CDR3 comprises 13 residues. CDR3 sequence reads: CASRGGKIDGYTF. The CDR3 DNA sequence: TGTGCCAGCAGGGGGGGGAAAATTGATGGCTACACCTTC.

The chain employs TRBV5-1 and TRBJ1-4; D perhaps matches TRBD1 (5 bases). Germline CDR1 and CDR2: SGHRS and YFSETQ. The CDR3 totals 15 residues. The V gene lost 4 bases and the J gene lost 8 bases, with 18 bases spanning the gap. The DNA for the CDR3 is TGCGCCAGCAGCCCTCAGCCGGGAGGGGAAGAAAAACTGTTTTTT. Protein product: CASSPQPGGEEKLFF.

This clone appeared once. CDR3 sequence (DNA): TGTGCCAGCAGTGAGCACAGGGTGGACACTGAAGCTTTCTTT. It encodes CASSEHRVDTEAFF. The rearrangement uses TRBV27 and TRBJ1-1, with D tentatively TRBD1 (6 bases). This CDR3 is 14 amino acids long. V gave up 5 bases and J gave up 3 bases, with 13 bases separating them. Per the germline V gene, CDR1 is MNHEY and CDR2 is SMNVEV (reference sequence).

This chain links TRBV4-1 with TRBJ2-5; D unclear. Germline V gene sequence: CDR1 MGHRA, CDR2 YSYEKL. The V end was cut by 1 base, the J end by 4 bases, with 7 bases between. The CDR3 loop spans 13 amino acids. CDR3 coding DNA: TGCGCCAGCAGCCAAGTCCCACTAGAGACCCAGTACTTC. Translation gives CASSQVPLETQYF.

J is TRBJ2-2 and V is TRBV27, with 8 bases matching TRBD1. Germline CDR1 is MNHEY and CDR2 is SMNVEV (reference sequence). With V trimmed by 4 bases and J by 7 bases, 11 bases remained unmatched. This CDR3 has 16 amino acids. CDR3: CASSSSHRGSIGELFF. CDR3 DNA: TGTGCCAGCAGTTCGTCGCACAGGGGGTCGATCGGGGAGCTGTTTTTT.